This TCR beta chain was identified during a study of blood T cell repertoires in COVID-19. The assay was immunoSEQ multiplex PCR, and TCRdb's table has in-frame clones only and misses some. Here the sample spans approximately 180,000 clones, about 84% being singletons. V was clipped by 3 bases and J by 7 bases, with 10 bases between them. The length of the CDR3 is 11 residues. The germline CDR1 and CDR2 sequences are DFQATT and SNEGSKA (reference sequence). The clonotype originates from a person between 65 and 80 years old with COVID-19, enrolled during active disease. The chain carries TRBV20-1 and TRBJ2-7, with a possible D match to TRBD2 (5 bases). The sample comprised peripheral blood. CDR3 sequence reads: CSARGVSEQYF. In DNA form, the CDR3 reads TGCAGTGCTAGGGGAGTATCGGAGCAGTACTTC.